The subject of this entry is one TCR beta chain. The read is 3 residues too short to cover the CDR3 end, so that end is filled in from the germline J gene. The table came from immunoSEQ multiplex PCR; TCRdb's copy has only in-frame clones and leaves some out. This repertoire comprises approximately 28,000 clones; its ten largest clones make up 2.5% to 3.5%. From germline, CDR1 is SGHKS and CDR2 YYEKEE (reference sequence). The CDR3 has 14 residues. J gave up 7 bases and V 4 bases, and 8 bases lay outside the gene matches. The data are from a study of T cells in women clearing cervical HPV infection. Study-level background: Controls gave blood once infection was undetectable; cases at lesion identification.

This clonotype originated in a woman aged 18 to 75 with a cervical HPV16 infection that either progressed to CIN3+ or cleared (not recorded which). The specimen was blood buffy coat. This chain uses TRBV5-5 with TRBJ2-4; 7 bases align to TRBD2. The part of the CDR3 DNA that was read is TGTGCCAGCAGCCCCGGCGGGGGTCGGAACATT. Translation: CASSPGGGRNI. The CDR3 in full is CASSPGGGRNIQYF.